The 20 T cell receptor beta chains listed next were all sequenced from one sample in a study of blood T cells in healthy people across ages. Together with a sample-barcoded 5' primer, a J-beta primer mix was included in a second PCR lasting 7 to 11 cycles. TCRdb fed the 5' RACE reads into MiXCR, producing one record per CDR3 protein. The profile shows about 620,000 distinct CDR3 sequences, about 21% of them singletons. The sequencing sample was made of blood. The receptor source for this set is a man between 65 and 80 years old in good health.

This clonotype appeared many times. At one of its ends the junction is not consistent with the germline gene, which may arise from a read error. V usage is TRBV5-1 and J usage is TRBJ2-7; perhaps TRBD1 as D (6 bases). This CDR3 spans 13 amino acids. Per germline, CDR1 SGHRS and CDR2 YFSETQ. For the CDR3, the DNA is TGTGCCAGCAGCTTAGGGACAAACTACGAGCAGTACTTC. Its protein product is CASSLGTNYEQYF.

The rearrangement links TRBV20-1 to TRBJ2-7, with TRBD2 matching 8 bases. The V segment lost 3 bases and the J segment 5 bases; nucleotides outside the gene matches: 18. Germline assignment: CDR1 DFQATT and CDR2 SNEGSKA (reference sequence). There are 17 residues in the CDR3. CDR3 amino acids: CSARAAGGRQYLDEQYF. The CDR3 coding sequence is TGCAGTGCTAGGGCTGCGGGGGGTCGGCAGTATTTGGACGAGCAGTACTTC.

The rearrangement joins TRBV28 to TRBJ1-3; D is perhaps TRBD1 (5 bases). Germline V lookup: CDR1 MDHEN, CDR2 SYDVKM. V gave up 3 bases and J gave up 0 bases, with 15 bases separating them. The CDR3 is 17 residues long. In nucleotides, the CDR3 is TGTGCCAGCAGTTTGGGTGGGACGGAACACTCTGGAAACACCATATATTTT. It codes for CASSLGGTEHSGNTIYF. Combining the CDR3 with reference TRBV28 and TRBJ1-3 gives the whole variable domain DVKVTQSSRYLVKRTGEKVFLECVQDMDHENMFWYRQDPGLGLRLIYFSYDVKMKEKGDIPEGYSVSREKKERFSLILESASTNQTSMYLCASSLGGTEHSGNTIYFGEGSWLTVV.

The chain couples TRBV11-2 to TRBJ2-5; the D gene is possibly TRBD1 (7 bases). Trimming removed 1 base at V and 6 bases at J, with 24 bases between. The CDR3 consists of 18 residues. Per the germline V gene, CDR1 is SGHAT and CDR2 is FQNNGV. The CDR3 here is CASSLVEFHTGEVQTQYF. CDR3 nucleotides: TGTGCCAGCAGCTTAGTTGAGTTTCACACAGGGGAGGTGCAGACCCAGTACTTC. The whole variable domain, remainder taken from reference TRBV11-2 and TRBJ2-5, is EAGVAQSPRYKIIEKRQSVAFWCNPISGHATLYWYQQILGQGPKLLIQFQNNGVVDDSQLPKDRFSAERLKGVDSTLKIQPAKLEDSAVYLCASSLVEFHTGEVQTQYFGPGTRLLVL.

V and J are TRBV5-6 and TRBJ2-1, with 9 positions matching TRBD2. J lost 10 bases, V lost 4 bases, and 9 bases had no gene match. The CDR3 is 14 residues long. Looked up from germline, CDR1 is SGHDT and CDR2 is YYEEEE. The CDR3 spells CASSRIAGVNEQFF. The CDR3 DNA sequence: TGTGCCAGCAGCAGGATAGCGGGAGTTAACGAGCAGTTCTTC. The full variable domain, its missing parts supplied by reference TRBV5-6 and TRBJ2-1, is DAGVTQSPTHLIKTRGQQVTLRCSPKSGHDTVSWYQQALGQGPQFIFQYYEEEERQRGNFPDRFSGHQFPNYSSELNVNALLLGDSALYLCASSRIAGVNEQFFGPGTRLTVL.

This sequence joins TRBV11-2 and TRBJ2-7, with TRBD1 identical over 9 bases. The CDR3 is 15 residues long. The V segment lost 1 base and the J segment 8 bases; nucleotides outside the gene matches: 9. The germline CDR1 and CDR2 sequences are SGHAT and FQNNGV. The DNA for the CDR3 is TGTGCCAGCAGCTTAGTGGTTGGACAGGGGTTTAAGCAGTACTTC. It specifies CASSLVVGQGFKQYF.

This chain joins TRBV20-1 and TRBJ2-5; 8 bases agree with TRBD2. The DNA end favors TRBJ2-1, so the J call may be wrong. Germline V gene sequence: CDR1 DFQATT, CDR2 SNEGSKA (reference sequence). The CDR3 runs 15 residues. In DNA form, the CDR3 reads TGCAGTGCTAGCAGACCGGGACTAGGATTTGATGAGCAGTTCTTC. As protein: CSASRPGLGFDEQFF.

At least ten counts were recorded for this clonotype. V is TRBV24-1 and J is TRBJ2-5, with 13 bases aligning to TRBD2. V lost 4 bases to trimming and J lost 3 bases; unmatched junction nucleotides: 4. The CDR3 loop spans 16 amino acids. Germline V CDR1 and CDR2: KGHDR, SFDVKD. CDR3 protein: CATSEQGLAGEETQYF. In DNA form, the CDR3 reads TGTGCCACCAGTGAACAAGGACTAGCGGGAGAAGAGACCCAGTACTTC.

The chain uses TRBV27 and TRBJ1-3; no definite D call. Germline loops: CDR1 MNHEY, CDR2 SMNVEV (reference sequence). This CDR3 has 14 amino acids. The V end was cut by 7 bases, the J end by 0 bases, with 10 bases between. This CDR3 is CASKDGDSGNTIYF. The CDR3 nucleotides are TGTGCCAGCAAGGATGGGGACTCTGGAAACACCATATATTTT.

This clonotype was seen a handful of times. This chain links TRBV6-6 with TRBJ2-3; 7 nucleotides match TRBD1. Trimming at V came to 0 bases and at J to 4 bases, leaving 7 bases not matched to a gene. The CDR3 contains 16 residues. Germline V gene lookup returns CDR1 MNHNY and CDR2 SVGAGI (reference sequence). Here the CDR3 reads CASSYSMKGTADTQYF. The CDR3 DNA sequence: TGTGCCAGCAGTTACTCGATGAAGGGGACAGCAGATACGCAGTATTTT.

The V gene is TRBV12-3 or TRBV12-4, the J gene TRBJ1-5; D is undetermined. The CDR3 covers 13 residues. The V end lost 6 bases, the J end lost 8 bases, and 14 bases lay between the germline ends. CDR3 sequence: CASRGSVGKPQHF. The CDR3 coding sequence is TGTGCCAGCAGGGGGTCTGTTGGGAAGCCCCAGCATTTT.

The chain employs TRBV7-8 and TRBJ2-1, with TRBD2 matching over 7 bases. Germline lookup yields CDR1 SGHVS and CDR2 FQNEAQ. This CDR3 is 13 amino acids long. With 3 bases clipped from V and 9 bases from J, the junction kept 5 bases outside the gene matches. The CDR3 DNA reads TGTGCCAGCAGCTTTAGCGGGCCCAGTGAGCAGTTCTTC. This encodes CASSFSGPSEQFF.

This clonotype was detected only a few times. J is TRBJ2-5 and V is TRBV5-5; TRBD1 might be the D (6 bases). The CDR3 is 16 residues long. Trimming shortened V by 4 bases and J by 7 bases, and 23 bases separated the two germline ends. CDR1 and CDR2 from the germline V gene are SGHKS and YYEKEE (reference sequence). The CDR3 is CASSTLTGTSLRTQYF. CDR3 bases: TGTGCCAGCAGCACCCTTACCGGGACATCCCTAAGGACCCAGTACTTC.

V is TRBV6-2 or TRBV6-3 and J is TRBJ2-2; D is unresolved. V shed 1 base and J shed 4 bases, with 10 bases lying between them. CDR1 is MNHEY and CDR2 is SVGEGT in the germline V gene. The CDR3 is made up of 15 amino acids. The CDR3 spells CASSYWPAITGELFF. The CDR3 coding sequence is TGTGCCAGCAGTTACTGGCCCGCGATCACCGGGGAGCTGTTTTTT.

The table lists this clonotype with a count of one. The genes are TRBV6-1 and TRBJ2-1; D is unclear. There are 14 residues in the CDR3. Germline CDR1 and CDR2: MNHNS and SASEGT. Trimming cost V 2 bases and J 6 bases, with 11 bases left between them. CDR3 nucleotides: TGTGCCAGCAGTGAACCGGCCACCGTCAATGAGCAGTTCTTC. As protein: CASSEPATVNEQFF.

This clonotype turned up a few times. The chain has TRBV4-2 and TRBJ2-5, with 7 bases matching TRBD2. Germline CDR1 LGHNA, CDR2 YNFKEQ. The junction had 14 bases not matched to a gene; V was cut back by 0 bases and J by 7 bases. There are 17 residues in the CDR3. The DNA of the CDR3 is TGTGCCAGCAGCCAAGAAATAGCGGGCAGAAGACCAGGGACCCAGTACTTC. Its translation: CASSQEIAGRRPGTQYF.

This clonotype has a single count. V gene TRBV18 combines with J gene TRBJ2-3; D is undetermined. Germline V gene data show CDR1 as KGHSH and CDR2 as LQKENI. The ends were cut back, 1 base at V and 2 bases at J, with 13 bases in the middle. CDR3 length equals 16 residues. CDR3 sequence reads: CASSPRIGGYTDTQYF. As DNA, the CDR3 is TGTGCCAGCTCACCACGTATTGGCGGCTACACAGATACGCAGTATTTT.

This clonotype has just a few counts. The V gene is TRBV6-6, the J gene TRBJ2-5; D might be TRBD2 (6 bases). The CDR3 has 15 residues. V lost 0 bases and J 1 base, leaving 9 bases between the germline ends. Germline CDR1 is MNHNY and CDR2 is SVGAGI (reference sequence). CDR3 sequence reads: CASSYSGGGQETQYF. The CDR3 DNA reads TGTGCCAGCAGTTACTCGGGGGGTGGCCAAGAGACCCAGTACTTC.

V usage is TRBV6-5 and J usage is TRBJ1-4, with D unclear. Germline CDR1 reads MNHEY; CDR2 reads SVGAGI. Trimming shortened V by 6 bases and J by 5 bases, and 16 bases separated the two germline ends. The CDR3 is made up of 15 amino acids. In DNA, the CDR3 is TGTGCCAGCAGGGTCAAACAGCGCGAAAATGAAAAACTGTTTTTT. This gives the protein CASRVKQRENEKLFF.

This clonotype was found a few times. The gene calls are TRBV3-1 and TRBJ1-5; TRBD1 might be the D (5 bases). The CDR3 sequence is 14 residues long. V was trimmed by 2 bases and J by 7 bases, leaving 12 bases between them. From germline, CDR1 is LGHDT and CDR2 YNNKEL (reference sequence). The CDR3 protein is CASSQQGIRQPQHF. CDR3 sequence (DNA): TGTGCCAGCAGCCAACAGGGTATAAGGCAGCCCCAGCATTTT.